The entry that follows covers one T cell receptor beta chain sequence. Antigen unknown. Oncomine TCR Beta short-read sequencing was applied to DNA from cultured CD4+ T cells. Using its own MiXCR run on the PCR reads, TCRdb lists one record per CDR3 protein. The repertoire holds about 20,000 distinct CDR3 sequences, 45% to 70% seen once, with around 17% in the top ten. Stated treatment: 10-day PBMC culture with coronavirus spike peptide pools or control peptides (ViraFEST assay). On day 3 and again on day 7, fresh IL-2 medium was used to replace half the medium. The CDR3 length is 15 residues. Germline lookup yields CDR1 LNHDA and CDR2 SQIVND (reference sequence). Trimming removed 3 bases from V and 8 bases from J, with 19 bases in between. The data originate from a study of vaccination and CD4 T cells after COVID-19. Study in general: The cells in question were stimulated using overlapping spike peptides derived from SARS-CoV-2, HCoV-NL63, HCoV-OC43 and HCoV-229E. The study's findings and limits: Median SARS-CoV-2-reactive clonotype numbers went up from roughly 21 to 40, but not significantly. With convalescent patients, a median approximately 90% of reactive clones emerged solely after vaccination.

The sequencing input was CD4+ T cells from blood, cultured in vitro. The V call is TRBV19, the J call TRBJ1-2; a possible D gene is TRBD1 (5 bases). This TCR derives from a human donor who had recovered from COVID-19. The CDR3 sequence: CASSIPGTLTIGYTF. CDR3 nucleotide sequence: TGTGCCAGTAGTATCCCCGGGACTCTAACTATCGGCTACACCTTC.